This entry lists 10 T cell receptor beta chains sequenced from one sample in a study of T cell responses to AZD1222 COVID-19 vaccine. Using immunoSEQ multiplex PCR, the repertoire was profiled, and TCRdb retains in-frame clones only, with some absent. The sample shows about 130,000 clones, over 90% of them seen only once. Here the sequenced sample was peripheral blood, taken on day 0 of AZD1222 vaccination. The origin of the receptors is an adult in good health.

This chain uses TRBV4-1 with TRBJ1-2, with D unclear. The CDR3 is made up of 13 amino acids. Looked up from germline, CDR1 is MGHRA and CDR2 is YSYEKL. Trimming removed 4 bases at V and 3 bases at J, with 9 bases between. CDR3 sequence: CASSPSEDYGYTF. In DNA form, the CDR3 reads TGCGCCAGCAGCCCCTCGGAGGACTATGGCTACACCTTC.

The J gene is TRBJ1-4, the V gene TRBV6-1; D call uncertain. CDR3 length: 12 amino acids. The V gene's germline CDR1 is MNHNS and CDR2 SASEGT. Trimming removed 2 bases at V and 8 bases at J, with 6 bases between. The CDR3, as DNA: TGTGCCAGCAGTGAACCGCAGGAAAAACTGTTTTTT. This codes for CASSEPQEKLFF.

This rearrangement joins TRBV3-1 (or the pseudogene TRBV3-2) to TRBJ1-5; no reliable D call. Germline V gene data show CDR1 as LGHDT and CDR2 as YNNKEL (reference sequence). The CDR3 contains 15 residues. Trimming stripped 1 base from V and 0 bases from J, with 7 bases between. This CDR3 reads CASSQAIGSNQPQHF. CDR3 coding DNA: TGTGCCAGCAGCCAAGCTATCGGTAGCAATCAGCCCCAGCATTTT.

The chain recombines TRBV6-6 with TRBJ1-2, with a possible D match to TRBD1 (6 bases). V gave up 8 bases and J gave up 8 bases, with 12 bases separating them. CDR1 is MNHNY and CDR2 is SVGAGI in the germline V gene (reference sequence). The CDR3 covers 11 residues. The CDR3 nucleotides read TGTGCCAGCGCGGGGGGCCGAGGCTACACCTTC. Translation gives CASAGGRGYTF.

This chain connects TRBV6-5 to TRBJ1-1, with a tentative D call TRBD1 (5 bases). The CDR3 length is 13 residues. V was cut by 7 bases and J by 12 bases, with 21 bases left in between. Germline V lookup: CDR1 MNHEY, CDR2 SVGAGI. CDR3 amino acids: CASTPLGREGPFF. The CDR3 DNA sequence: TGTGCCAGCACCCCCTTGGGTAGGGAGGGACCTTTCTTT.

The genes are TRBV5-1 and TRBJ1-5; the D is unclear. Germline lookup yields CDR1 SGHRS and CDR2 YFSETQ. The CDR3 has 14 amino acids. Trimming removed 0 bases from V and 7 bases from J, with 11 bases in between. CDR3 sequence: CASSLAVRRQPQHF. The CDR3 coding sequence is TGCGCCAGCAGCTTGGCCGTCAGGCGACAGCCCCAGCATTTT. The full variable domain, rest sourced from reference TRBV5-1 and TRBJ1-5, is KAGVTQTPRYLIKTRGQQVTLSCSPISGHRSVSWYQQTPGQGLQFLFEYFSETQRNKGNFPGRFSGRQFSNSRSEMNVSTLELGDSALYLCASSLAVRRQPQHFGDGTRLSIL.

The chain links TRBV6-6 to TRBJ1-1; 9 bases fit TRBD1. The CDR3 is 15 residues long. The germline V gene has CDR1 MNHNY and CDR2 SVGAGI (reference sequence). V lost 4 bases to trimming and J lost 5 bases; unmatched junction nucleotides: 8. The CDR3 DNA reads TGTGCCAGCAGTTCCCACAGGGGGCGCGGTACTGAAGCTTTCTTT. Translated: CASSSHRGRGTEAFF.

The rearrangement joins TRBV27 to TRBJ2-3; 8 nucleotides match TRBD2. The CDR3 consists of 15 residues. The V gene's germline CDR1 is MNHEY and CDR2 SMNVEV (reference sequence). V shed 5 bases, J shed 5 bases, and the junction held 9 bases outside the gene matches. CDR3 sequence: CASSLPGGAVDTQYF. The CDR3 nucleotides read TGTGCCAGCAGTCTCCCCGGGGGGGCCGTAGATACGCAGTATTTT.

This chain uses TRBV9 with TRBJ1-1; D remains unclear. CDR3 size: 16 residues. Germline values: CDR1 SGDLS, CDR2 YYNGEE. V lost 0 bases, J lost 4 bases, and 16 bases lay in between. The CDR3 reads CASSVGQQNWGTEAFF. CDR3 nucleotides: TGTGCCAGCAGCGTAGGGCAGCAGAACTGGGGCACTGAAGCTTTCTTT.

The chain couples TRBV27 to TRBJ2-7; D uncertain. The CDR3 runs 12 residues. CDR1 is MNHEY and CDR2 is SMNVEV in the germline V gene (reference sequence). Trimming cost V 6 bases and J 4 bases, with 10 bases left between them. CDR3 in amino acids: CASSSIDYEQYF. CDR3 nucleotide sequence: TGTGCCAGCAGCTCGATCGATTACGAGCAGTACTTC.